One and the same sample provided the 30 T cell receptor beta chains below, sequenced in a study of T cell changes during pregnancy in multiple sclerosis. Profiled with immunoSEQ multiplex PCR; TCRdb holds only in-frame clones, not every one. The table includes 30,000 to 35,000 clones, about nine tenths detected once. Sequencing used CD8+ T cells from peripheral blood mononuclear cells, obtained in the first trimester of pregnancy. These receptors all come from a female donor with multiple sclerosis, enrolled in a pregnancy study.

V is TRBV7-6 and J is TRBJ1-1, with TRBD1 matching over 8 bases. With V trimmed by 2 bases and J by 5 bases, 4 bases remained unmatched. The length of the CDR3 is 14 residues. Germline V gene lookup returns CDR1 SGHVS and CDR2 FNYEAQ. The CDR3 spells CASSLLQGATEAFF. The DNA for the CDR3 is TGTGCCAGCAGCTTATTGCAGGGGGCAACTGAAGCTTTCTTT.

The sample holds many counts of this clone. The chain has TRBV19 and TRBJ1-1; no firm D call. This CDR3 comprises 12 residues. CDR1 is LNHDA and CDR2 is SQIVND in the germline V gene (reference sequence). V was pared by 6 bases and J by 5 bases, with 10 bases between. CDR3 coding DNA: TGTGCCAGTAGGCGGGGAGTAACTGAAGCTTTCTTT. This sequence encodes CASRRGVTEAFF.

The rearrangement links TRBV4-1 to TRBJ2-1, with 9 nucleotides matching TRBD2. CDR1 and CDR2 (germline): MGHRA, YSYEKL. The V segment lost 3 bases and the J segment 6 bases; nucleotides outside the gene matches: 9. The CDR3 has 16 amino acids. The DNA of the CDR3 is TGCGCCAGCAGCCACACCCCAGCGGGAGGACCCAATGAGCAGTTCTTC. It is translated as CASSHTPAGGPNEQFF.

The genes are TRBV6-6 and TRBJ2-3; 7 nucleotides match TRBD1. The CDR3 spans 16 residues. V gave up 2 bases and J gave up 3 bases; unmatched junction bases: 8. The germline gives CDR1 MNHNY, CDR2 SVGAGI (reference sequence). The CDR3 region has the DNA TGTGCCAGCAGTTACGGCCGACCGACAGGGACAGATACGCAGTATTTT. Translation gives CASSYGRPTGTDTQYF.

This rearrangement joins TRBV29-1 to TRBJ2-1; unclear D gene. Germline V gives CDR1 SQVTM, CDR2 ANQGSEA. Trimming shortened V by 3 bases and J by 0 bases, and 3 bases separated the two germline ends. This CDR3 comprises 12 residues. The DNA for the CDR3 is TGCAGCGTTGATAACTCCTACAATGAGCAGTTCTTC. Translated: CSVDNSYNEQFF.

The chain carries TRBV7-8 and TRBJ2-7; possible D gene TRBD2, 5 bases. Trimming took 3 bases from V and 5 from J, leaving 8 bases between them. This CDR3 is built from 12 residues. Germline V gene sequence: CDR1 SGHVS, CDR2 FQNEAQ. The CDR3 spells CASSFPTNEQYF. CDR3 nucleotide sequence: TGTGCCAGCAGCTTCCCGACTAACGAGCAGTACTTC.

This chain connects TRBV19 to TRBJ2-3; 9 bases are a match to TRBD1. Germline V CDR1 and CDR2: LNHDA, SQIVND (reference sequence). J was trimmed by 6 bases and V by 4 bases; bases with no gene match: 5. The CDR3 is 14 amino acids. The CDR3 spells CASSKYDRGDTQYF. The CDR3 DNA reads TGTGCCAGTAGTAAATACGACAGGGGGGATACGCAGTATTTT.

DNA for the CDR3: TGTGCCAGCAGGCTGGGGGGAACTGAAGCTTTCTTT. It codes for CASRLGGTEAFF. The chain joins TRBV19 to TRBJ1-1; D might be TRBD1 (5 bases). Trimming took off 9 bases at V and 5 bases at J, with 13 bases between the two ends. CDR3 length equals 12 residues. Germline V gene lookup returns CDR1 LNHDA and CDR2 SQIVND (reference sequence).

The chain combines TRBV2 with TRBJ2-7; weak D call: TRBD2 (5 bases). The CDR3 has 13 amino acids. V lost 3 bases and J lost 6, with 12 bases in between. Germline values: CDR1 SNHLY, CDR2 FYNNEI. CDR3 nucleotides: TGTGCCAGCAGTGAGACACTAGTACCCGAGCAGTACTTC. Translating gives CASSETLVPEQYF.

The genes are TRBV5-4 and TRBJ2-3; maybe TRBD1 (5 bases). The CDR3 runs 15 residues. Germline V lookup: CDR1 SGHNT, CDR2 YYREEE (reference sequence). Between the trimmed V and J ends, which lost 4 bases and 4 bases, there was a span of 16 bases. The CDR3 nucleotides read TGTGCCAGCAGCGTGGGGCAGGGTGTGGCAGATACGCAGTATTTT. Translating gives CASSVGQGVADTQYF. Using reference TRBV5-4 and TRBJ2-3 for the parts outside the CDR3, the full variable domain is ETGVTQSPTHLIKTRGQQVTLRCSSQSGHNTVSWYQQALGQGPQFIFQYYREEENGRGNFPPRFSGLQFPNYSSELNVNALELDDSALYLCASSVGQGVADTQYFGPGTRLTVL.

This clone has more than one count but fewer than ten. V usage is TRBV5-1 and J usage is TRBJ2-3, with 11 bases fitting TRBD2. The V gene end was trimmed by 4 bases and the J gene end by 1 base; junction bases not matched to a gene: 8. This CDR3 is built from 17 residues. The V gene's germline CDR1 is SGHRS and CDR2 YFSETQ. As DNA, the CDR3 is TGCGCCAGCAGCCTATCACTAGCGGGAGTAGGCACAGATACGCAGTATTTT. It yields the protein CASSLSLAGVGTDTQYF.

The chain recombines TRBV28 with TRBJ2-3; TRBD2 agrees at 10 bases. V dropped 2 bases and J dropped 2; count of bases not matched to a gene: 10. The CDR3 is 18 residues long. Per the germline V gene, CDR1 is MDHEN and CDR2 is SYDVKM. This chain's CDR3 is CASSLGLAVVGSTDTQYF. CDR3 bases: TGTGCCAGCAGTTTAGGACTAGCGGTCGTGGGATCCACAGATACGCAGTATTTT.

The rearrangement joins TRBV7-2 to TRBJ2-7, with D possibly being TRBD2 (5 bases). V lost 3 bases and J lost 5, with 14 bases in between. The CDR3 covers 14 residues. Looked up from germline, CDR1 is SGHTA and CDR2 is FQGNSA. The chain's CDR3 is CASSLSTSSHEQYF. Written as DNA, the CDR3 is TGTGCCAGCAGCTTGAGCACTAGTAGCCACGAGCAGTACTTC.

J is TRBJ2-5 and V is TRBV2; TRBD1 aligns across 8 bases. V lost 6 bases and J lost 2; bases outside the gene matches: 11. Germline V gives CDR1 SNHLY, CDR2 FYNNEI. This CDR3 contains 16 residues. CDR3 residues: CASRGRSRTGQETQYF. The DNA of the CDR3 is TGTGCCAGCAGAGGGAGAAGCAGGACAGGGCAAGAGACCCAGTACTTC. The full variable domain, with the rest looked up from reference TRBV2 and TRBJ2-5, is EPEVTQTPSHQVTQMGQEVILRCVPISNHLYFYWYRQILGQKVEFLVSFYNNEISEKSEIFDDQFSVERPDGSNFTLKIRSTKLEDSAMYFCASRGRSRTGQETQYFGPGTRLLVL.

The chain links TRBV4-1 to TRBJ2-1; 15 bases fit TRBD2. The CDR3 consists of 16 residues. Germline-derived CDR1 and CDR2 are MGHRA and YSYEKL. The ends lost 0 bases at V and 15 bases at J; junction bases unmatched: 9. CDR3 residues: CASSQDGLAGGLLRFF. The CDR3 nucleotides are TGCGCCAGCAGCCAAGATGGACTAGCGGGAGGGCTTTTGCGGTTCTTC.

The chain couples TRBV6-5 to TRBJ1-2; D unresolved. The germline gives CDR1 MNHEY, CDR2 SVGAGI. The CDR3 sequence is 14 residues long. The V end lost 4 bases, the J end lost 0 bases, and 9 bases lay between the germline ends. The CDR3 loop reads CASSSGNSNYGYTF. The CDR3 DNA reads TGTGCCAGCAGTTCCGGGAACTCTAACTATGGCTACACCTTC.

The chain recombines TRBV7-6 with TRBJ2-4; D is perhaps TRBD2 (5 bases). V gave up 5 bases and J gave up 0 bases, with 14 bases separating them. The CDR3 spans 16 residues. The germline gives CDR1 SGHVS, CDR2 FNYEAQ. CDR3 DNA: TGTGCCAGCAGCGCGGACGGACTTCAAGCCAAAAACATTCAGTACTTC. It specifies CASSADGLQAKNIQYF.

The chain carries TRBV4-1 and TRBJ2-5, with D possibly matching TRBD2 (6 bases). The CDR3 extends over 13 amino acids. V gave up 0 bases and J gave up 5 bases, with 7 bases separating them. Germline lookup yields CDR1 MGHRA and CDR2 YSYEKL. CDR3 bases: TGCGCCAGCAGCCAAGATCGGGGGGAGACCCAGTACTTC. The encoded protein is CASSQDRGETQYF.

V usage is TRBV29-1 and J usage is TRBJ2-1; TRBD2 matches 12 bases. The CDR3 spans 15 residues. V shed 6 bases, J shed 5 bases, and the junction held 8 bases outside the gene matches. CDR1 and CDR2 from the germline V gene are SQVTM and ANQGSEA. The CDR3 loop reads CSVEGTSGSHNEQFF. In nucleotides, the CDR3 is TGCAGCGTCGAGGGGACTAGCGGGTCCCACAATGAGCAGTTCTTC.

This chain connects TRBV19 to TRBJ2-3; 7 bases agree with TRBD1. CDR1 and CDR2 from the germline V gene are LNHDA and SQIVND (reference sequence). The CDR3 has 17 amino acids. J was trimmed by 0 bases and V by 0 bases; bases with no gene match: 6. The CDR3 nucleotides read TGTGCCAGTAGTATAGATACACAGGGGCTAAGCACAGATACGCAGTATTTT. As protein: CASSIDTQGLSTDTQYF.

This chain links TRBV7-9 with TRBJ2-1; D uncertain. V lost 4 bases, J lost 7 bases, and 11 bases lay in between. Germline V lookup: CDR1 SEHNR, CDR2 FQNEAQ (reference sequence). This CDR3 spans 13 amino acids. This chain's CDR3 is CASSYPYLNEQFF. In DNA form, the CDR3 reads TGTGCCAGCAGCTACCCTTACTTAAATGAGCAGTTCTTC.

V and J are TRBV10-3 and TRBJ2-7; 10 bases match TRBD1. This CDR3 contains 14 residues. CDR1 ENHRY and CDR2 SYGVKD come from the germline V gene. With V trimmed by 3 bases and J by 7 bases, 6 bases remained unmatched. In DNA form, the CDR3 reads TGTGCCATCAGTGAAAGTGGACAGGGGGAAGAGCAGTACTTC. Amino acids: CAISESGQGEEQYF.

The chain joins TRBV14 to TRBJ2-7; TRBD2 matches at 7 bases. J gave up 0 bases and V 4 bases, and 12 bases lay outside the gene matches. The V gene's germline CDR1 is SGHDN and CDR2 FVKESK. The CDR3 spans 17 residues. CDR3 coding DNA: TGTGCCAGCAGCCGAGGGCTGAGCGGGATTTCCTCCTACGAGCAGTACTTC. It is translated as CASSRGLSGISSYEQYF.

This rearrangement joins TRBV25-1 to TRBJ2-1; D perhaps matches TRBD1 (5 bases). V was trimmed by 7 bases and J by 5 bases, leaving 18 bases between them. There are 15 residues in the CDR3. Looked up from germline, CDR1 is MGHDK and CDR2 is SYGVNS. The CDR3 DNA reads TGTGCCAGCACCGGAGAGAGGACATCACACAATGAGCAGTTCTTC. Translation: CASTGERTSHNEQFF. Using reference TRBV25-1 and TRBJ2-1 for the parts outside the CDR3, the full variable domain is EADIYQTPRYLVIGTGKKITLECSQTMGHDKMYWYQQDPGMELHLIHYSYGVNSTEKGDLSSESTVSRIRTEHFPLTLESARPSHTSQYLCASTGERTSHNEQFFGPGTRLTVL.

The CDR3 reads CASSLEWGPYEQYF. CDR3 coding DNA: TGTGCCAGCAGCTTAGAGTGGGGGCCCTACGAGCAGTACTTC. V is TRBV7-8 and J is TRBJ2-7, with D perhaps TRBD1 (6 bases). This CDR3 contains 14 residues. Germline V gene data show CDR1 as SGHVS and CDR2 as FQNEAQ. Trimming shortened V by 1 base and J by 2 bases, and 9 bases separated the two germline ends.

For this clone: A junction boundary mismatches the germline segment, possibly from a read error. The gene calls are TRBV2 and TRBJ2-7; 11 positions agree with TRBD2. This CDR3 is built from 16 residues. The germline CDR1 and CDR2 sequences are SNHLY and FYNNEI. CDR3 nucleotide sequence: TGTGTCAGCAGTGAAATAGCGGGAGGGGATATGTACGAGCAGTACTTC. Its translation: CVSSEIAGGDMYEQYF.

This chain links TRBV9 with TRBJ2-1; TRBD2 matches at 7 bases. This CDR3 has 17 amino acids. Germline V gene data show CDR1 as SGDLS and CDR2 as YYNGEE. V shed 0 bases, J shed 7 bases, and the junction held 13 bases outside the gene matches. CDR3 sequence: CASSVGGGSGPKNEQFF. In DNA form, the CDR3 reads TGTGCCAGCAGCGTAGGCGGGGGTAGCGGGCCCAAGAATGAGCAGTTCTTC.

V is TRBV7-9 and J is TRBJ2-7; perhaps TRBD2 as D (7 bases). V lost 1 base and J 5 bases, leaving 15 bases between the germline ends. CDR3 length equals 15 residues. Germline CDR1 SEHNR, CDR2 FQNEAQ (reference sequence). In DNA form, the CDR3 reads TGTGCCAGCAGCTTAGGCGGGGGCCTAGGGGACGAGCAGTACTTC. This gives the protein CASSLGGGLGDEQYF.

This clone was counted only a few times. This chain connects TRBV6-5 to TRBJ1-2; 9 positions agree with TRBD1. With 5 bases clipped from V and 7 bases from J, the junction kept 8 bases outside the gene matches. Germline loops: CDR1 MNHEY, CDR2 SVGAGI. This CDR3 is built from 14 residues. The chain's CDR3 is CASSPGQGQGGYTF. CDR3 sequence (DNA): TGTGCCAGCAGTCCCGGACAGGGGCAGGGTGGCTACACCTTC.

The chain uses TRBV28 and TRBJ2-2, with 8 bases fitting TRBD2. Germline lookup yields CDR1 MDHEN and CDR2 SYDVKM. The CDR3 covers 15 residues. After removal of 5 bases from V and 3 bases from J, the junction contained 5 bases not matched to a gene. CDR3 sequence reads: CASSNLAGYTGELFF. The CDR3 DNA follows: TGTGCCAGCAGTAATCTAGCGGGTTACACCGGGGAGCTGTTTTTT.